This TCR beta chain came from a study of blood T cell repertoires in COVID-19 (dated by TCRdb to 2018 to 2021). As for the study more broadly: Collaborator samples came from the United States, Italy and Spain and covered acute and convalescent phases of COVID-19. The prospective study material was composed of cDNA or gDNA derived from T cells, B-cell-depleted T cells, or PBMCs. Deeply sampled blood TCRbeta repertoires from subjects exposed to, actively infected with, or recovered from COVID-19 were included in the dataset. The repertoires were released in a freely available public database intended as a resource for research on the immune response to SARS-CoV-2. The samples were drawn from two sources: the first 160 participants of the ongoing ImmuneRACE study, and 950 to 1,500 subjects contributed by 6 global collaborators. A de-identified subject ID, COVID-19 status, age in years and sex were almost always included in the sample metadata. Where HLA class I and class II types were available, the types were taken from metadata supplied by the sample provider, not from assay-based typing.

Trimming takes 5 bases off V and 10 bases off J; junction bases not matched to a gene: 8. Counted from cysteine to phenylalanine, this CDR3 has 15 amino acids. CDR3 DNA is the only sequence kept; it has 45 bases, read in frame from the first base. Taken from the germline V gene, the CDR1 and CDR2 loops are MDHEN and SYDVKM. Turning to this clone: It has no known antigen specificity. No quality values exist for individual bases; no much larger clone is one base distant.

The study at large found these results: The quantity of clinical and demographic metadata differed by source and by participant and was supplied without curation.

Whole blood was collected in K2EDTA tubes by collaborating institutions according to the institutions' own protocols. Collaborator samples were shipped for TCRbeta analysis as frozen whole blood, isolated PBMCs, or DNA extracted from either sample type. The immunoSEQ Assay, a bias-controlled multiplex PCR, was used to amplify TCRbeta CDR3 regions from genomic DNA. Concerning the study's data processing: The number of nucleated cells in each sample was estimated by amplification of reference gene primers within the assay. To quantify the absolute abundance of each unique TCRbeta CDR3 rearrangement, sequence reads were collapsed and filtered. For each sample, productive Simpson clonality was calculated by taking the square root of Simpson's diversity index across productive rearrangements. What TCRdb holds here is the immuneACCESS table cut down to in-frame rearrangements. Part of the clones is not present; checked against another copy, under half of the missing clones reflect an unresolved V gene, and the others are unexplained. That table is the source of V, J and clone size, and D and trimming were worked out from the DNA. For this sample there are approximately 300,000 clones; about 89% appear just once. Around 0.84% of the sample goes to the ten largest clones.

This TCR was sampled from a man in his thirties or forties with acute or convalescent COVID-19. Sequenced input: peripheral blood. The rearranged segments are TRBV28 and TRBJ1-6; a stretch of 10 junction bases matches TRBD1. The sequenced DNA: TGTGCCAGCAGTGAAGACAGGGGGCGGGGATCACCCCTCCACTTT. Its protein product is CASSEDRGRGSPLHF. With the portions outside the CDR3 filled from the reference TRBV28 and TRBJ1-6 genes, the complete variable region becomes DVKVTQSSRYLVKRTGEKVFLECVQDMDHENMFWYRQDPGLGLRLIYFSYDVKMKEKGDIPEGYSVSREKKERFSLILESASTNQTSMYLCASSEDRGRGSPLHFGNGTRLTVT.